The source of this T cell receptor (beta chain) is a study of blood T cell repertoires in COVID-19. For the study at large: From the United States, Italy and Spain came samples of acute and convalescent COVID-19. The cDNA or gDNA used as material had been derived from T cells, B-cell-depleted T cells, or PBMCs.

Methods used by the authors: Using reference gene primer amplification, nucleated cell counts were estimated. The table came from immunoSEQ multiplex PCR; TCRdb's copy has only in-frame clones and leaves some out. The DNA was the basis for D and trimming; V, J and clone size are from that table. Of 130,000 or so clones detected, more than 60% appear once; the ten largest clones hold about 2.2%. The CDR3 runs to 14 residues. Trimming took 0 bases from V and 8 from J, leaving 11 bases between them. CDR1 is SGHRS, CDR2 YFSETQ, per germline. The sequence came from a woman in her 70s with acute or convalescent COVID-19. Sample: peripheral blood. This sequence joins TRBV5-1 and TRBJ1-4; D not resolved. Written as DNA, the CDR3 is TGCGCCAGCAGCTTGGGGGCTTCAGAGGAAAAACTGTTTTTT. Its protein is CASSLGASEEKLFF.